Listed below are T cell receptor beta chains from one sample, sequenced in a study of response to subunit inactivated influenza vaccine. TCRdb used MiXCR to reprocess the RT-PCR reads, holding one entry per CDR3 protein. Of about 570,000 distinct CDR3 sequences listed, roughly 12% were seen once; the top ten hold 11%. Separately, the same data were catalogued under a study of T cells expressing NK-cell markers.

Material: PBMCs from blood, obtained on the day of vaccination. Every receptor here comes from a man in his fifties who received an inactivated influenza vaccine. The CDR3 runs from the conserved cysteine through the conserved F or W. Fields, in order: V gene, clone size, J gene, CDR3 length, CDR3 protein. Size is stated for part of the rows, as once, few or many counts, or as a class when the clone is expanded.

TRBV3-1	few	TRBJ2-7	15	CASSQGRGGYYEQYF
TRBV4-2	few	TRBJ2-5	15	CASSYSGGARETQYF
TRBV7-9	few	TRBJ2-7	14	CASSSELAAHEQYF
TRBV4-3	.	TRBJ2-1	16	CASSQEVGTSGNEQFF
TRBV25-1	.	TRBJ2-2	13	CASMGIGTGELFF
TRBV12-3/TRBV12-4	.	TRBJ2-7	15	CASTSFVDRGTEQYF
TRBV11-2	.	TRBJ1-5	15	CASSLGLGEKEPQHF
TRBV7-9	few	TRBJ2-1	15	CASSGGSRAYNEQFF
TRBV20-1	.	TRBJ2-7	14	CSVRKREVSYEQYF
TRBV10-3	many	TRBJ1-1	15	CAISGGLGSNTEAFF
TRBV27	few	TRBJ2-3	16	CASRPSPRTFTDTQYF
TRBV12-3/TRBV12-4	few	TRBJ2-2	15	CASTTQGYYTGELFF
TRBV9	.	TRBJ2-5	15	CASSDEAGLTKTQYF
TRBV9	.	TRBJ2-7	16	CASSERTGTGWNEQYF
TRBV12-3/TRBV12-4	.	TRBJ1-5	16	CASSLGLTGGRQPQHF
TRBV7-2	.	TRBJ1-4	15	CASSLANSFNEKLFF
TRBV28	few	TRBJ2-7	13	CASSTTVVEEQYF
TRBV15	many	TRBJ2-7	14	CATSKTGGSYEQYF
TRBV27	few	TRBJ1-6	16	CATRGFLRGPNSPLHF
TRBV7-2	few	TRBJ2-5	13	CASSLIRVETQYF
TRBV5-1	few	TRBJ2-3	13	CASSLGEADTQYF
TRBV5-6	.	TRBJ2-3	14	CASSLAGWTDTQYF
TRBV30	.	TRBJ1-6	16	CAWKTGQVSYNSPLHF
TRBV28	few	TRBJ1-1	12	CASSLRPPGAFF
TRBV5-1	.	TRBJ2-5	14	CASSYPLGGETQYF
TRBV28	.	TRBJ1-2	14	CASSFPSRSYGYTF
TRBV29-1	.	TRBJ2-7	15	CSVELTSGIGYEQYF
TRBV11-2	many	TRBJ2-3	14	CASSYDYGADTQYF
TRBV7-3	few	TRBJ2-3	15	CASSLLGQGADTQYF
TRBV7-8	few	TRBJ2-5	17	CASSLDFRRPNQETQYF
TRBV6-1	many	TRBJ2-7	15	CASSRLPDTSYEQYF
TRBV28	.	TRBJ1-2	14	CASSLGRSDYGYTF
TRBV4-2	many	TRBJ1-4	15	CASSQGDSVGEKLFF
TRBV10-3	few	TRBJ2-4	12	CAISRQGSIQYF
TRBV5-1	many	TRBJ2-7	13	CASSSGVAYEQYF
TRBV28	few	TRBJ2-2	17	CASIGTSGRVNTGELFF
TRBV20-1	few	TRBJ2-7	13	CSASDQIVGEQYF
TRBV6-5	.	TRBJ2-1	14	CASSYGTSANEQFF
TRBV7-8	.	TRBJ2-3	14	CASSRSGGTDTQYF
TRBV28	few	TRBJ2-3	16	CASSPGGGGSTDTQYF
TRBV5-1	.	TRBJ2-2	16	CASSSPTGGLTGELFF
TRBV20-1	.	TRBJ2-3	15	CSAKAIGGSTDTQYF